The clone carrying this T cell receptor (beta chain) was counted a few times. Its antigen remains unidentified. The 5'RACE template-switching step produced TCR cDNA and added a universal primer site and UMIs. TCRdb re-derived calls from the 5' RACE reads in MiXCR, one entry per CDR3 protein. The sample shows 500,000 to 550,000 distinct CDR3 sequences, just over 20% of them seen only once. The data derive from a study of T cells after yellow fever vaccination. Trimming pared 6 bases from V and 5 bases from J, leaving 19 bases between. This CDR3 has 15 residues. Germline V gives CDR1 LGHNA, CDR2 YSLEER. General observations from the study: High-abundance clonotypes from the bulk population could contaminate FACS-sorted repertoires. Re-detected after boosting: most primary clones, 96% of CD4 and roughly 90% of CD8. Compared with primary, the secondary response was weaker and peaked at day 5, not 15.

This clonotype was sampled from a man younger than 35 who received the YFV17D yellow fever vaccine. The rearrangement uses TRBV4-3 and TRBJ1-2, with D possibly TRBD1 on 5 matching bases. The material sequenced was PBMCs, taken about 20 days after the first yellow fever vaccination. The CDR3 bases are TGCGCCAGCAGACCCGGGGACGGTACGCCTTATGGCTACACCTTC. Residues: CASRPGDGTPYGYTF.